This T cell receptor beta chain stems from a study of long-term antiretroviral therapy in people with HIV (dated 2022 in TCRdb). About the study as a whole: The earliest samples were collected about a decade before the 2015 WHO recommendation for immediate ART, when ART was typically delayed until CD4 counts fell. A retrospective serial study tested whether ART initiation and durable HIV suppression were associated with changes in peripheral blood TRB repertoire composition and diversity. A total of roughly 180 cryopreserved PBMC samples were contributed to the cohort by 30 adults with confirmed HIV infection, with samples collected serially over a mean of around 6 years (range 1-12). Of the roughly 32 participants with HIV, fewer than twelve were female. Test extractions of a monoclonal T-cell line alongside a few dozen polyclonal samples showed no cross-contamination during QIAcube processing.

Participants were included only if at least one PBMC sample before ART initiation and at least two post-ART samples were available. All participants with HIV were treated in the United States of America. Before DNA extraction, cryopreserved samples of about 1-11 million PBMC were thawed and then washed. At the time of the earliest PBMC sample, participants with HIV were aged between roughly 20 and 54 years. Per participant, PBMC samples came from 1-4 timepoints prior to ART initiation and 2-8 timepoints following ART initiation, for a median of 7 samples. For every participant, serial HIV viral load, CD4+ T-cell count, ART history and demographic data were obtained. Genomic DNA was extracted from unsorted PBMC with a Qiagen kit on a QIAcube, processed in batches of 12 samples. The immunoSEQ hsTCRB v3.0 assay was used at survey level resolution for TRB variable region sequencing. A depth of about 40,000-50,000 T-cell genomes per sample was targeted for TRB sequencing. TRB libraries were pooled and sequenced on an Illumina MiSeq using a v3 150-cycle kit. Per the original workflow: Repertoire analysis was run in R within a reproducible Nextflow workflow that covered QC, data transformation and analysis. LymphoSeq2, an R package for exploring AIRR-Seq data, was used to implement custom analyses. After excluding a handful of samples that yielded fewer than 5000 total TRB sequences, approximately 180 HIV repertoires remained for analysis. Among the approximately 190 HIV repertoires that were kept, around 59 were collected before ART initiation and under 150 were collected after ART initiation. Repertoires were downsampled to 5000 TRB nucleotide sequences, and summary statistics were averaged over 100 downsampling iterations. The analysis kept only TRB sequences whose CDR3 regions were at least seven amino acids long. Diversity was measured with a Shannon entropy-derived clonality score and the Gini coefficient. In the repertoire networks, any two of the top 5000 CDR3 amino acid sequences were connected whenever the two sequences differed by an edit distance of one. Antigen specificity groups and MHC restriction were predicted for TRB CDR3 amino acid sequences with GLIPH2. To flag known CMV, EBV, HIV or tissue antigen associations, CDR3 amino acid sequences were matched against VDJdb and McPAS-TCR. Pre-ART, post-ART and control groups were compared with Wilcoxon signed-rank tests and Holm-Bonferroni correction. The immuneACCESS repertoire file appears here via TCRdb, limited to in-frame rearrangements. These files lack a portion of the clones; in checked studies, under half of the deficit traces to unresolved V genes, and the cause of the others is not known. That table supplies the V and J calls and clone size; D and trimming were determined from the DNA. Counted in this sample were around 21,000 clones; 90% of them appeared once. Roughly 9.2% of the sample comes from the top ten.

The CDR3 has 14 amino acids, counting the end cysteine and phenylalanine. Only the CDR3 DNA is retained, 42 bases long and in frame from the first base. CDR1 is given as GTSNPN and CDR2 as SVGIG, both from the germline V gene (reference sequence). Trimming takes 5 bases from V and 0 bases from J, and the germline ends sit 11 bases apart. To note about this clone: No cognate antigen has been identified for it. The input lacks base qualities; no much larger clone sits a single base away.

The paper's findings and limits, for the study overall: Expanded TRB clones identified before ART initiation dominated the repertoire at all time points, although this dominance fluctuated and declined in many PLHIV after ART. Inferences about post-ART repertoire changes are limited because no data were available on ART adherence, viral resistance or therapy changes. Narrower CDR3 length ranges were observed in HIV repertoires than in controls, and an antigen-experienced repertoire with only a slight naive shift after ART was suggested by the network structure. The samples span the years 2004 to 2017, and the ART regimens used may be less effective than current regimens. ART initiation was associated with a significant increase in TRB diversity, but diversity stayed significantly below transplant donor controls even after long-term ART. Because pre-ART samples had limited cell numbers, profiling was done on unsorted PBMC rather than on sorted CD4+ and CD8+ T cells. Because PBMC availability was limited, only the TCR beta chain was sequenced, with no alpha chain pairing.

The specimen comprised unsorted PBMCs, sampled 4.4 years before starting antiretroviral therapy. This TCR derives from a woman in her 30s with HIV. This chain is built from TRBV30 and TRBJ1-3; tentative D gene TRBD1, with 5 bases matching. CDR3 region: CAWGGSSSGNTIYF. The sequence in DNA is TGTGCCTGGGGGGGGTCGAGCTCTGGAAACACCATATATTTT.